The clone carrying this T cell receptor (beta chain) was seen just once. This CDR3 spans 14 amino acids. Trimming at V came to 7 bases and at J to 3 bases, leaving 8 bases not matched to a gene. Germline V CDR1 and CDR2: MDHEN, SYDVKM. This record belongs to a study of CD8 T cells in Susac syndrome. TEMRA cells underwent FACS enrichment and CD8+ and CD4+ T cells underwent negative isolation. An amount of RNA that ranged from roughly 0.45 to 1 ug was reverse transcribed with random hexamers. TCRdb processed the immunoSEQ multiplex PCR reads anew with MiXCR; each CDR3 protein has one entry. The sample contains around 230,000 distinct CDR3 sequences, 90% to 97% of which appear only once.

The receptor was isolated from a human donor with Susac syndrome. The chain couples TRBV28 to TRBJ2-7, with TRBD1 matching 8 bases. Material: CD4+ T cells from PBMCs. Written as DNA, the CDR3 is TGTGCCAGCAAAGTGACAGGGGTGAACTACGAGCAGTACTTC. This sequence encodes CASKVTGVNYEQYF.